This T cell receptor (beta chain) was recorded in a study of T cells in Graves' hyperthyroidism and ophthalmopathy (dated by TCRdb to between 2019 and 2020). Describing the broader study: Peripheral blood samples were taken at initial diagnosis, before any treatment was given. After sampling, hyperthyroidism patients received methimazole starting at 30 mg daily, and ophthalmopathy patients received high-dose intravenous methylprednisolone. According to the paper, TCR Vbeta CDR3 sequencing was carried out on over 130 peripheral blood samples, which came from 40 to 45 ophthalmopathy, under 85 hyperthyroidism and roughly 17 progressor patients. To identify TCR V-J signatures that set the groups apart, the researchers used a discovery cohort of 90 to 100 patients, made up of 43 with Graves' ophthalmopathy and 57 with stable Graves' hyperthyroidism. The approximately 98 discovery patients were randomly divided into training and test sets at a 7:3 ratio. In about 6 Graves' hyperthyroidism patients, the study also compared T-cell repertoires from thyroid tissue with T-cell repertoires from blood. Whether ophthalmopathy could be predicted prospectively was tested in an independent validation cohort made up of approximately 19 hyperthyroidism patients plus 17 patients who later progressed to ophthalmopathy. The investigation overall reported the following: Ophthalmopathy was separated from stable hyperthyroidism by a 13 V-J signature model, with 85% to 90% sensitivity and 81% to 83% specificity obtained in cross-validation and 80%/75% obtained in testing. Most expanded thyroid clonotypes (frequency above 0.001) were also found in blood, which suggests that blood repertoires may mirror thyroid immune responses. Sample size was not statistically predetermined, and investigators were not blinded to group allocation. During validation, the model predicted progression to ophthalmopathy a median of approximately 7 months ahead of onset, with almost 71% sensitivity and almost 75% specificity.

At least ten counts were recorded for this clonotype. Its recognized antigen is unknown. No base quality values were provided; no much bigger clone lies one nucleotide off. TCR beta CDR3 regions were amplified from RNA transcripts. The first round of RT-PCR for the TCR CDR3 was performed with the HTBI primer set and the Qiagen OneStep RT-PCR kit. Libraries were constructed in a second round of multiplex PCR, after which size selection and purification were carried out. Sequencing of the libraries was done on an Illumina HiSeq2000 using paired-end 100 bp reads. The authors' analysis ran thus. SOAPnuke was used to process the raw data, removing reads that contained adapters or uncalled bases, had a mean Phred below 15, or lacked an exact match to the constant primer or identifier. High-quality paired reads were merged with COPE v1.2.5, and unique nucleotide sequences were defined as clonotypes. MiTCR v1.1 was used to align the clonotypes against IMGT TRBV, TRBD and TRBJ reference segments. The analysis was restricted to V-J combinations with a frequency above 0.0001, which together covered roughly 99% of the repertoires. A TCS score was defined as the ratio of F50 (clonal expansion) to E x V (chaos), with BLOSUM62-based TCRdist applied between CDR3 peptides within each V-J. Welch's t-statistics and random forest reduced several hundred V-J features to roughly 13, which were used in a naive Bayes classifier (R e1071). The similarity between thyroid and blood repertoires was quantified using the Morisita-Horn index. TCRdb applied fastp at Q25 and MiXCR to the public reads, then kept only in-frame beta chains. A single entry per CDR3 protein holds the most common genes and DNA from its merged rows. The V and J calls were not made by the authors but by TCRdb's processing. In this sample the table shows hundreds of thousands of distinct CDR3 sequences, about 35% of which occur a single time. The top ten hold 31% of the sample.

Stable Graves' hyperthyroidism was defined as no progression to ophthalmopathy during 18 months of follow-up. Hyperthyroidism patients were newly diagnosed, with disease duration under 2 months, and aged 18 to 65 years. Patients with uncontrolled infections, other autoimmune diseases, pregnancy or lactation were excluded. Clinical symptoms, serum thyroxine and TRAb, thyroid ultrasound, and orbital computed tomography formed the basis for the diagnoses. Ficoll-Paque density gradient centrifugation was used to isolate PBMCs from around 10 ml of fresh peripheral blood. Total RNA was extracted using Trizol reagent, and RNA quality was assessed on an Agilent 2100 Bioanalyzer. V is pruned by 11 bases and J by 2 bases, leaving 1 base of the junction without a gene match. Its CDR3 holds 11 amino acids, cysteine through phenylalanine. Just the 33-base CDR3 DNA is kept, in frame starting at base 1. From a lookup of the germline V gene, CDR1 and CDR2 are ENHRY and SYGVKD.

The V and J segments used are TRBV10-3 and TRBJ1-2, and TRBD1 aligns with 8 junction nucleotides. Material: blood. This receptor was obtained from a woman in her thirties or forties with Graves' hyperthyroidism. The CDR3: CAGQGNYGYTF. The nucleotide sequence is given as TGTGCCGGACAGGGAAACTATGGCTACACCTTC.